This T cell receptor beta chain was captured by sequencing in a study of human T cells and chemical hapten exposure. TCRdb reprocessed the RACE reads with MiXCR, giving one entry per CDR3 protein. The sample contains 150,000 to 200,000 distinct CDR3 sequences, approximately 20% of which appear only once. Time point specified: patch test 1, 2 weeks after DPC sensitization. Treatment described: therapeutic diphenylcyclopropenone sensitization with weekly scalp DPC. This clonotype was counted between two and nine times. Germline V CDR1 and CDR2: LNHNV, YYDKDF (reference sequence). Between the trimmed V and J ends, which lost 1 base and 1 base, there was a span of 13 bases. The CDR3 length is 16 residues.

Sequenced here: whole blood, sampled in connection with sensitization to the hapten diphenylcyclopropenone (DPC). This clonotype was obtained from a woman aged 45-60 years with alopecia areata. Some clones in this sample may be carry-over from other donors' samples. This chain links TRBV15 with TRBJ2-5; possible D gene TRBD1, 5 bases. The CDR3 DNA sequence: TGTGCCACCAGCAGAGGACAGCTCTCTTTCCAAGAGACCCAGTACTTC. Translation: CATSRGQLSFQETQYF. The variable domain in full, completed from reference TRBV15 and TRBJ2-5, reads DAMVIQNPRYQVTQFGKPVTLSCSQTLNHNVMYWYQQKSSQAPKLLFHYYDKDFNNEADTPDNFQSRRPNTSFCFLDIRSPGLGDTAMYLCATSRGQLSFQETQYFGPGTRLLVL.